The rows below give T cell receptor beta chains drawn from one sample of a study of blood T cell repertoires in COVID-19. Some clones are missing from TCRdb's copy, which holds only in-frame ones; the method was immunoSEQ multiplex PCR. The sample holds approximately 220,000 clones; around 83% are singletons and the top ten take around 3%. The sample comprised peripheral blood. The receptors were gathered from a man aged 50 to 60 who had recovered from COVID-19. Each CDR3 is given with its conserved first and last residue. A D gene is named only where the DNA matches it firmly. A row's size may be missing; if present it is once, few, many or a size class.

CDR3 DNA: TGTGCCAGCAGGCAGGGCACCGGGGAGCTGTTTTTT
CDR3 protein: CASRQGTGELFF
CDR3 length: 12
clone size: .
J gene: TRBJ2-2
D gene: .
V gene: TRBV6-5

CDR3 DNA: TGTGCCAGCAGTTACTTCGGTGAGCAGTTCTTC
CDR3 protein: CASSYFGEQFF
CDR3 length: 11
clone size: .
J gene: TRBJ2-1
D gene: .
V gene: TRBV6-2/TRBV6-3

CDR3 DNA: TGTGCCAGCAGCTACCGGGGGGGAACTAATGAAAAACTGTTTTTT
CDR3 protein: CASSYRGGTNEKLFF
CDR3 length: 15
clone size: .
J gene: TRBJ1-4
D gene: .
V gene: TRBV7-6

CDR3 DNA: TGCAGCGTTGGAGACAGGGGCCTATACAATGAGCAGTTCTTC
CDR3 protein: CSVGDRGLYNEQFF
CDR3 length: 14
clone size: .
J gene: TRBJ2-1
D gene: TRBD1
V gene: TRBV29-1

CDR3 DNA: TGTGCCAGCAGTGGATGGACAGGGTATAATTCACCCCTCCACTTT
CDR3 protein: CASSGWTGYNSPLHF
CDR3 length: 15
clone size: .
J gene: TRBJ1-6
D gene: TRBD1
V gene: TRBV27

CDR3 DNA: TGTGCCAGTAGTTTACTTAGCGGGAGGCTCGCCTACAATGAGCAGTTCTTC
CDR3 protein: CASSLLSGRLAYNEQFF
CDR3 length: 17
clone size: .
J gene: TRBJ2-1
D gene: TRBD2
V gene: TRBV19

CDR3 DNA: TGCGCCAGCAGTCAATTTATCCACAGGGTTTATTCTGGGGCCAACGTCCTGACTTTC
CDR3 protein: CASSQFIHRVYSGANVLTF
CDR3 length: 19
clone size: few
J gene: TRBJ2-6
D gene: .
V gene: TRBV23-1

CDR3 DNA: TGTGCCACCCGCCGCAGTGCGAACACTGAAGCTTTCTTT
CDR3 protein: CATRRSANTEAFF
CDR3 length: 13
clone size: .
J gene: TRBJ1-1
D gene: .
V gene: TRBV24-1

CDR3 DNA: TGCGCCAGCAGGGACAGGCCAGACCAAGAGACCCAGTACTTC
CDR3 protein: CASRDRPDQETQYF
CDR3 length: 14
clone size: .
J gene: TRBJ2-5
D gene: TRBD1
V gene: TRBV10-1

CDR3 DNA: TGTGCCAGTGCAACAGGGTCTGGCTACACCTTC
CDR3 protein: CASATGSGYTF
CDR3 length: 11
clone size: .
J gene: TRBJ1-2
D gene: .
V gene: TRBV19

CDR3 DNA: TGTGCCAGCAGCAGCGGGAGCAGGGCAGATACGCAGTATTTT
CDR3 protein: CASSSGSRADTQYF
CDR3 length: 14
clone size: .
J gene: TRBJ2-3
D gene: TRBD2
V gene: TRBV6-4

CDR3 DNA: TGCGCCAGCAGCCACCGGGACAGCTCCTACGAGCAGTACTTC
CDR3 protein: CASSHRDSSYEQYF
CDR3 length: 14
clone size: .
J gene: TRBJ2-7
D gene: TRBD1
V gene: TRBV10-1

CDR3 DNA: TGCAGCGCCTTTAAAGGTCCAGGCACTGAAGCTTTCTTT
CDR3 protein: CSAFKGPGTEAFF
CDR3 length: 13
clone size: .
J gene: TRBJ1-1
D gene: .
V gene: TRBV29-1

CDR3 DNA: TGTGCCAGCAGTTGGGAGGGACAGGGGGCGCGGGGAGCTTTCTTT
CDR3 protein: CASSWEGQGARGAFF
CDR3 length: 15
clone size: .
J gene: TRBJ1-1
D gene: TRBD1
V gene: TRBV28

CDR3 DNA: TGCAGCGCTTCCGGGACTAGCGGGACCGCGGCCTACAATGAGCAGTTCTTC
CDR3 protein: CSASGTSGTAAYNEQFF
CDR3 length: 17
clone size: .
J gene: TRBJ2-1
D gene: TRBD2
V gene: TRBV29-1

CDR3 DNA: TGTGCCAGTAGGTCGACCACAGGGAACGCTGGAAACACCATATATTTT
CDR3 protein: CASRSTTGNAGNTIYF
CDR3 length: 16
clone size: .
J gene: TRBJ1-3
D gene: .
V gene: TRBV19

CDR3 DNA: TGTGCCAGCAGTAGGCTTCACCGGGATGGAGAGCAGTACTTC
CDR3 protein: CASSRLHRDGEQYF
CDR3 length: 14
clone size: .
J gene: TRBJ2-7
D gene: .
V gene: TRBV19

CDR3 DNA: TGTGCCACCAGCAAGTCGACAGGGGACCCAGCTGTACCCCGCCCCTACGAGCAGTACTTC
CDR3 protein: CATSKSTGDPAVPRPYEQYF
CDR3 length: 20
clone size: .
J gene: TRBJ2-7
D gene: TRBD1
V gene: TRBV15

CDR3 DNA: TGTGCCTGGAGTGTACACAGCTATGGCTACACCTTC
CDR3 protein: CAWSVHSYGYTF
CDR3 length: 12
clone size: .
J gene: TRBJ1-2
D gene: .
V gene: TRBV30

CDR3 DNA: TGTGCCAGTAGTGACCTCGGCAGGGTCTACAATGAGCAGTTCTTC
CDR3 protein: CASSDLGRVYNEQFF
CDR3 length: 15
clone size: .
J gene: TRBJ2-1
D gene: .
V gene: TRBV19

CDR3 DNA: TGTGCCAGCAGCTTAGCGAGGTACAATGAGCAGTTCTTC
CDR3 protein: CASSLARYNEQFF
CDR3 length: 13
clone size: .
J gene: TRBJ2-1
D gene: .
V gene: TRBV7-8

CDR3 DNA: TGTGCCAGCAGTTTATACGGGAACCGGCAAGAGACCCAGTACTTC
CDR3 protein: CASSLYGNRQETQYF
CDR3 length: 15
clone size: .
J gene: TRBJ2-5
D gene: .
V gene: TRBV28

CDR3 DNA: TGTGCCAGTAGCGACCCATACCGGGACAGGGGACGGGGAGATACGCAGTATTTT
CDR3 protein: CASSDPYRDRGRGDTQYF
CDR3 length: 18
clone size: .
J gene: TRBJ2-3
D gene: TRBD1
V gene: TRBV19

CDR3 DNA: TGCAGCGTGGGGGACAGAACTAACTATGGCTACACCTTC
CDR3 protein: CSVGDRTNYGYTF
CDR3 length: 13
clone size: .
J gene: TRBJ1-2
D gene: TRBD1
V gene: TRBV29-1

CDR3 DNA: TGTGCCACCAGTGATTACCAGGACAGAGCACAGGGTCAGCCCCAGCATTTT
CDR3 protein: CATSDYQDRAQGQPQHF
CDR3 length: 17
clone size: few
J gene: TRBJ1-5
D gene: .
V gene: TRBV24-1

CDR3 DNA: TGTGCCAGCAGCTTAAGCGGGCAAAACACAGATACGCAGTATTTT
CDR3 protein: CASSLSGQNTDTQYF
CDR3 length: 15
clone size: .
J gene: TRBJ2-3
D gene: .
V gene: TRBV6-6

CDR3 DNA: TGTGCCAGCAATCTTATGAGCACCGGGGAGCTGTTTTTT
CDR3 protein: CASNLMSTGELFF
CDR3 length: 13
clone size: .
J gene: TRBJ2-2
D gene: .
V gene: TRBV5-5

CDR3 DNA: TGCGCCAGCAGCTTGGGGACAGCCACGAACACCGGGGAGCTGTTTTTT
CDR3 protein: CASSLGTATNTGELFF
CDR3 length: 16
clone size: .
J gene: TRBJ2-2
D gene: .
V gene: TRBV5-1

CDR3 DNA: TGTGCCAGCAGTTTGGTGCCAGGGGGTCCTTATGGCTACACCTTC
CDR3 protein: CASSLVPGGPYGYTF
CDR3 length: 15
clone size: .
J gene: TRBJ1-2
D gene: TRBD1
V gene: TRBV27

CDR3 DNA: TGTGCCAGTAGTAGCCAGGGAAATCAGCCCCAGCATTTT
CDR3 protein: CASSSQGNQPQHF
CDR3 length: 13
clone size: .
J gene: TRBJ1-5
D gene: .
V gene: TRBV19

CDR3 DNA: TGTGCCTGGAGTGTATTAGTAGCGGGACCTCCTGAGCAGTTCTTC
CDR3 protein: CAWSVLVAGPPEQFF
CDR3 length: 15
clone size: .
J gene: TRBJ2-1
D gene: TRBD2
V gene: TRBV30

CDR3 DNA: TGTGCCAGCAGCTTGGGGGGGGCACAGGGGGCCGCTAATGAAAAACTGTTTTTT
CDR3 protein: CASSLGGAQGAANEKLFF
CDR3 length: 18
clone size: .
J gene: TRBJ1-4
D gene: TRBD1
V gene: TRBV7-8

CDR3 DNA: TGTGCCAGCAGCTCCCTGGGACTAGCGGGAGATGGGTCCTACAATGAGCAGTTCTTC
CDR3 protein: CASSSLGLAGDGSYNEQFF
CDR3 length: 19
clone size: .
J gene: TRBJ2-1
D gene: TRBD2
V gene: TRBV5-6

CDR3 DNA: TGTGCCAGCAGCTTAGCGGCGGGAGGGTTGGCCGGGGAGCTGTTTTTT
CDR3 protein: CASSLAAGGLAGELFF
CDR3 length: 16
clone size: .
J gene: TRBJ2-2
D gene: TRBD2
V gene: TRBV7-2

CDR3 DNA: TGTGCCAGCAGCCTAGGTATGGGAGCAGAGTTCTTC
CDR3 protein: CASSLGMGAEFF
CDR3 length: 12
clone size: .
J gene: TRBJ2-1
D gene: .
V gene: TRBV28

CDR3 DNA: TGTGCCAGCAGTTACTCGGACAGAAGCACAGATACGCAGTATTTT
CDR3 protein: CASSYSDRSTDTQYF
CDR3 length: 15
clone size: .
J gene: TRBJ2-3
D gene: .
V gene: TRBV6-6

CDR3 DNA: TGTGCCAGCAGCCAACGGGCTAGCGAGAGCTACGAGCAGTACTTC
CDR3 protein: CASSQRASESYEQYF
CDR3 length: 15
clone size: few
J gene: TRBJ2-7
D gene: .
V gene: TRBV4-2

CDR3 DNA: TGTGCCAGCAGCTTGGCTGGGACAGCCCCCTACGAGCAGTACTTC
CDR3 protein: CASSLAGTAPYEQYF
CDR3 length: 15
clone size: .
J gene: TRBJ2-7
D gene: TRBD1
V gene: TRBV5-5

CDR3 DNA: TGCGCCAGCAGCCAAGTGGCAGGGATCGACGAGCAGTACTTC
CDR3 protein: CASSQVAGIDEQYF
CDR3 length: 14
clone size: .
J gene: TRBJ2-7
D gene: .
V gene: TRBV4-1

CDR3 DNA: TGTGCCAGCAGTTACTTGCGTGAGGCACCGAACACTGAAGCTTTCTTT
CDR3 protein: CASSYLREAPNTEAFF
CDR3 length: 16
clone size: .
J gene: TRBJ1-1
D gene: .
V gene: TRBV6-5

CDR3 DNA: TGTGCCAGCAGCCCTAGCTCTAGCACAGATACGCAGTATTTT
CDR3 protein: CASSPSSSTDTQYF
CDR3 length: 14
clone size: .
J gene: TRBJ2-3
D gene: .
V gene: TRBV3-1/TRBV3-2

CDR3 DNA: TGTGCCAGCCTTCTAGCGGGAACGTCCTACGAGCAGTACTTC
CDR3 protein: CASLLAGTSYEQYF
CDR3 length: 14
clone size: .
J gene: TRBJ2-7
D gene: TRBD2
V gene: TRBV28

CDR3 DNA: TGTGCCAGCAGCTTAACTAGACAGGGCTTTTATGGCTACACCTTC
CDR3 protein: CASSLTRQGFYGYTF
CDR3 length: 15
clone size: once
J gene: TRBJ1-2
D gene: TRBD1
V gene: TRBV7-2

CDR3 DNA: TGTGCCACCAGCAGAGCCACGACAGGGTACTACGAGCAGTACTTC
CDR3 protein: CATSRATTGYYEQYF
CDR3 length: 15
clone size: .
J gene: TRBJ2-7
D gene: TRBD1
V gene: TRBV15

CDR3 DNA: TGTGCCATCAGTGACCCTGGGACTAGCGGGAGGAATGAGCAGTTCTTC
CDR3 protein: CAISDPGTSGRNEQFF
CDR3 length: 16
clone size: .
J gene: TRBJ2-1
D gene: TRBD2
V gene: TRBV10-3

CDR3 DNA: TGTGCCAGCAGTACTAGCGGGTACGGGGAGCTGTTTTTT
CDR3 protein: CASSTSGYGELFF
CDR3 length: 13
clone size: .
J gene: TRBJ2-2
D gene: TRBD2
V gene: TRBV6-5

CDR3 DNA: TGTGCCAGTAGTCCGACGACAACCCATTCCTACAATGAGCAGTTCTTC
CDR3 protein: CASSPTTTHSYNEQFF
CDR3 length: 16
clone size: .
J gene: TRBJ2-1
D gene: .
V gene: TRBV19